This passage covers 2 T cell receptor beta chains from one sample sequenced in a study of control samples from healthy donors and cancer patients. The table came from immunoSEQ multiplex PCR; TCRdb's copy has only in-frame clones and leaves some out. The profile shows roughly 50,000 clones, roughly nine tenths of them singletons. Sequenced: PBMCs. All receptors come from a man aged 25-40 years with colorectal cancer.

The CDR3 loop reads CASSYDSGANEKLFF. DNA of the CDR3: TGTGCCAGCAGTTACGATTCCGGGGCTAATGAAAAACTGTTTTTT. V gene TRBV6-2 or TRBV6-3 combines with J gene TRBJ1-4; D is ambiguous. V was trimmed by 2 bases and J by 3 bases, leaving 10 bases between them. This CDR3 is 15 amino acids long. CDR1 MNHEY and CDR2 SVGEGT come from the germline V gene.

The chain combines TRBV4-1 with TRBJ2-1, with D perhaps assigned TRBD1 or TRBD2 (5 bases each). Trimming removed 0 bases from V and 9 bases from J, with 6 bases in between. This CDR3 has 12 residues. Germline values: CDR1 MGHRA, CDR2 YSYEKL. CDR3 protein: CASSQDGAEQFF. The DNA of the CDR3 is TGCGCCAGCAGCCAAGACGGGGCTGAGCAGTTCTTC.